Here is one T cell receptor beta chain with its context. What it recognizes is unknown. The data were taken from a study of OX40 agonist ivuxolimab in advanced cancers. This table comes from immunoSEQ multiplex PCR, and its TCRdb copy is limited to in-frame clones, with some not included. Among some 20,000 clones listed, less than 90% were seen once. Findings and caveats of the study: Low normalized T-cell clonal expansion was also seen in some nonresponders. At doses 0.1 to 3.0 mg/kg, CD4+ and CD8+ clones expanded.

The source is an adult with an advanced solid tumor such as melanoma, head and neck, liver or kidney cancer. The specimen comprised CD4+ or CD8+ T cells sorted from blood, sampled in a trial of the OX40 agonist ivuxolimab.

The CDR3 nucleotides are TGTGCCAGCAGCCCAACGGCATGGCAGGGTGTTAGGGATGGCTACACCTTC. Protein sequence: CASSPTAWQGVRDGYTF. The chain employs TRBV5-6 and TRBJ1-2; D is possibly TRBD1 (5 bases). The germline V and J ends were trimmed by 4 bases and 6 bases, with 25 bases remaining between them. CDR3 length: 17 residues. Germline CDR1 reads SGHDT; CDR2 reads YYEEEE.